This T cell receptor (beta chain) was profiled in a study of cytomegalovirus exposure and HLA in healthy donors listed by TCRdb under 2017. For the study in its entirety: According to an earlier analysis of a few hundred of the donors, about 179 million T cells yielded 100 million or so unique TCR beta sequences and less than 300 Gb of sequence data. Approximately 330 gigabases of sequencing data and roughly 80 million unique TCR sequences made up an early release that covered under 750 HLA-typed donors. The genetic ancestry cluster associated with self-reported Caucasian donors included about four fifths of the 300 to 450 genotyped donors. The study aimed to test whether cataloging public T cell receptors could reveal signatures of past pathogen exposure. The T cell repertoires of some 700 subjects were profiled by immunosequencing and related to cytomegalovirus serostatus. Along with the roughly 610-subject first cohort, a separate validation cohort of over a hundred different subjects was used. The study combined high-throughput TCR immunosequencing, statistical association of individual TCRs with disease status, and machine learning to predict cytomegalovirus infection status. To study patterns of TCR occurrence, a later analysis re-analyzed previously published TCR beta repertoires from 600 to 750 donors and added high-resolution HLA genotyping. The later analysis used no new phenotypic data to find candidate immune exposures, relying instead on TCR beta sequences and their occurrence across donors. An earlier analysis of around 640 of the donors used high-throughput TCR beta sequencing to judge whether each TCR beta V gene segment behaved as functional or pseudogenic. Alongside the repertoire data, information on donor age, sex, ethnicity and CMV serostatus was compiled. Genome-wide SNP genotypes for about three fifths of the roughly 670 donors were used in a later genetic analysis, which treated that subset as a discovery cohort. Every discovery cohort repertoire had been produced on one sequencing platform. HLA typing covered class I and class II loci at four-digit resolution. Typing coverage differed by locus: A, B, C, DRB1 and DQB1 were typed in about 620-630 donors, DQA1 in around 500, DPA1 in 600 to 610, and DPB1 in 450 to 490. Roughly 5 DR-DQ haplotypes were handled as single units for association and clustering because linkage in the cohort was strong. On average, over 200,000 unique TCR beta nucleotide sequences were sequenced per donor among about 400 genotyped donors of the cohort, with 15% to 20% of those sequences being non-productive.

The cohort consisted of some 730 healthy bone marrow donors. All cohort members were sampled while nominally healthy, although unrecorded immune exposures were likely present. The donor was CMV seronegative and was included in the group of 352 seronegative cohort members. Every donor gave a peripheral blood sample, and the peripheral blood mononuclear cells from that sample were used for TCR beta sequencing. The Qiagen DNeasy Blood Extraction Kit was used to extract genomic DNA from the blood cell samples. Of note for this clone: The antigen it binds to is not known. No much larger clonotype is one base removed from it; base qualities were not supplied.

The CDR3 measures 15 amino acids from cysteine to phenylalanine. Of all the DNA, just the CDR3 is kept, 45 bases in frame from base 1. Compared with germline, V lacks 4 bases and J lacks 8 bases; bases without a gene match: 6. The germline V gene supplies CDR1 SGHTA and CDR2 FQGNSA. Receptor amplification or capture employed the immunoSEQ multiplex PCR assay. For the multiplex PCR, a mixture combining 60 forward primers for TCR Vbeta segments and 13 reverse primers for TCR Jbeta segments was used. A multiplex PCR assay on genomic DNA amplified the CDR3 region of rearranged TCR beta genes. The amplified TCR beta libraries were sequenced on the Illumina HiSeq System as 87-base-pair reads. The paper's processing steps were these. Across the 500 to 700 repertoires, a later analysis counted 78 million or so unique TCR beta chains, some 11 million of which were shared by at least two donors. To remove PCR and sequencing errors, raw reads were error-corrected and collapsed into unique sequences using a nearest-neighbor algorithm that merged closely related sequences. CDR3 sequences were aligned to IMGT reference sequences to assign V, D and J gene segments. For a sequence to be retained, at least a six-nucleotide match to both a V gene segment and a J gene segment was required. Rearrangements were classified as productive when the CDR3 lacked stop codons and remained in frame with V and J, and all other rearrangements were classified as non-productive. Following IMGT convention, CDR3 was defined as the stretch from the second conserved V-encoded cysteine to the conserved J-encoded phenylalanine. In an earlier analysis of approximately 500 of the donors, sequences lacking an unambiguous match to a single V gene segment were excluded. An earlier analysis of some 500 of the donors classified V segments as functional when productive rearrangements were above 56.7% and as segregating when the standard deviation between donors was above 5%. To diagnose cytomegalovirus status from the catalog of TCR beta chain sequences, a statistical classification framework was built. A later analysis assigned V and J genes by comparing TCR nucleotide sequences with IMGT/GENE-DB human TR gene sequences. In a later analysis, CDR3 sequences and most-parsimonious VDJ recombination scenarios were assigned using the TCRdist pipeline. In a later analysis, every TCR beta chain was defined by the combination of its CDR3 amino acid sequence and its V-gene family, and reads without a unique V-gene family were dropped. As a way to deal with suspected cross-contamination and a sequencing artifact, a later analysis dropped 450 to 700 nucleotide sequences that were highly shared and had low generation probability. In a later analysis, a clonal expansion index was calculated for each public chain from normalized within-repertoire ranks of inferred template counts. In a later analysis, generation probabilities were computed with a VDJ recombination model fitted to out-of-frame rearrangements, and the resulting probabilities were checked against IGoR. A later analysis scored TCR-TCR, TCR-HLA and TCR-CMV co-occurrence with hypergeometric tests, applying a repertoire-size bias correction to TCR pairs. In a later analysis, false discovery rates were estimated by permuting HLA or CMV assignments 20 times. A later analysis grouped co-occurring TCRs with DBSCAN, adding TCRdist sequence similarity when clustering within HLA-allele-positive subsets. Co-occurrence clustering excluded repertoires with fewer than 30,000 or more than 120,000 public chains, plus five with anomalous nucleotide sharing. This immuneACCESS table, as held by TCRdb, lists in-frame sequences with V and J called but not all clones. Of the missing ones, under half trace to an unresolved V gene in checked studies; the others have no known cause. The V and J calls and the clone size are those of that table, but D and trimming were determined from the DNA. This sample gives around 150,000 clones in total; approximately 79% of them show up just once. The ten largest account for 3.5% to 5.5% of the sample.

Overall study outcomes, separate from this receptor: Because counts were too low, seventeen rarely observed V segments, including chromosome 9 orphons, were excluded from the earlier analysis of 587 of the donors. The presence/absence analyses assumed that sequencing depth was roughly uniform across donors, and that assumption may not be true. In a later analysis, HLA-associated TCR beta chains were found to be more clonally expanded and to have lower generation probabilities than equally common non-associated chains. The only immune exposure information available for the cohort was CMV serostatus. Because HLA typing was unavailable for some donors at each locus, only the typed subset was used in association tests. In vitro tests confirmed that a few of the cytomegalovirus-associated TCR beta chains recognize cytomegalovirus antigens. In an earlier analysis of 587 of the donors, most TCR beta V segments appeared in productive rearrangements about 87% or about 30% of the time, broadly matching IMGT annotations. In a later analysis, the rate of TCR association differed among HLA loci, with DRB1 alleles having the most associated TCRs and HLA-C alleles having the fewest. When HLA alleles, especially DR and DQ, strongly co-occurred, TCR associations were difficult to assign to individual alleles. V-gene and J-gene trimming of TCR beta chains was associated with a missense DCLRE1C variant in a later genetic analysis, and the association was replicated in an independent cohort. Most TCR sequences were observed very rarely across donors, whereas some public TCRs were present in many individuals. In the study, about 150 TCR beta chains were listed as associated with cytomegalovirus. In a later analysis, several top co-occurrence clusters were reported to appear linked to parvovirus B19, influenza, CMV and Epstein-Barr virus. A cluster of highly shared sequence variants was judged likely to be a technical artifact of the sequencing pipeline. The classifier was reported to diagnose cytomegalovirus status with high specificity and sensitivity in both the original and validation cohorts. Linkage disequilibrium might explain the correlated functional status among segregating V segments, but an unknown experimental factor could not be excluded. A further reported finding was that TCR beta sequences accurately predicted the HLA-A and HLA-B alleles for most subjects in the first cohort. Because the 87-base-pair reads could not distinguish some IMGT-functional V segments, including TRBV6-2 and TRBV6-3, those segments were excluded. A later genetic analysis reported fewer N-insertions in productive TCRs among donors in an Asian-associated ancestry cluster than the approximately 700-donor mean. In a later analysis, 16,951 TCR beta sequences were associated with specific HLA alleles at a false discovery rate of 0.05. According to the authors, the approach could potentially be generalized to other disease states and immunological phenotypes. According to a later analysis, most CMV-associated TCR beta chains appeared to be HLA-restricted, and the HLA associations seemed to be driven largely by CMV exposure. Only TCR beta chains were sequenced in this cohort, and the absence of alpha or paired-chain data limited detectable features.

The source is a man aged 40-50 years in good health and CMV-seronegative. The rearrangement combines TRBV7-2 with TRBJ2-2, with 11 middle bases fitting TRBD2. Specimen: PBMCs. This receptor has the CDR3 CASSSTSGVAGELFF. The DNA sequence is as follows: TGTGCCAGCAGCTCGACTAGCGGGGTAGCGGGGGAGCTGTTTTTT.